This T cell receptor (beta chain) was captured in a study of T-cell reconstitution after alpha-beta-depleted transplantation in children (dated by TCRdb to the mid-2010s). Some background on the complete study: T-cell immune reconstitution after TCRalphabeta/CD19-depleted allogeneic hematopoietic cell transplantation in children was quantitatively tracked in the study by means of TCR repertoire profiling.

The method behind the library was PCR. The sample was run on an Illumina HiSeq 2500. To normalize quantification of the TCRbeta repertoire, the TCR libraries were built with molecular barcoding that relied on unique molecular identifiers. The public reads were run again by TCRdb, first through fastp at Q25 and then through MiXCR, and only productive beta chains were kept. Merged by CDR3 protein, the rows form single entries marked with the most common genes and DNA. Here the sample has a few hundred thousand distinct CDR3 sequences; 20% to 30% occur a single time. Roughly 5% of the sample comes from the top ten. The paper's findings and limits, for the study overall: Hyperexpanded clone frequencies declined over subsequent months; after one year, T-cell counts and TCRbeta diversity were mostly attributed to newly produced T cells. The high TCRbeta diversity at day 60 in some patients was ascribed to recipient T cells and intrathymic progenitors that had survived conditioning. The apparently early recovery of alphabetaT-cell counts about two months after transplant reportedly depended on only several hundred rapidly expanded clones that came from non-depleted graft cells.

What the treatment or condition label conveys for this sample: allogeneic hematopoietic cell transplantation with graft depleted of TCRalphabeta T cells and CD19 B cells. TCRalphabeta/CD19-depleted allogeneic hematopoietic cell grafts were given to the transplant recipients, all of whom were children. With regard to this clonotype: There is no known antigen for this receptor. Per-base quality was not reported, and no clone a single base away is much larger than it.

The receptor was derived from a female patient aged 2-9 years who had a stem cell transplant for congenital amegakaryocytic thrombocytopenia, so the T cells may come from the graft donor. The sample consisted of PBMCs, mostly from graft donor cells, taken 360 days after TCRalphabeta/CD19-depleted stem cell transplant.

The DNA sequence follows: TGTGCCAGCAGTTACCCTGGACTAGTCAATGAGCAGTTCTTC. It translates to CASSYPGLVNEQFF. This chain is built from TRBV6-2 or TRBV6-3 and TRBJ2-1; 7 bases in between match TRBD2. Counted from cysteine to phenylalanine, this CDR3 has 14 amino acids. Solely the CDR3 DNA is kept, with 42 bases framed from the first base. V lost 2 bases and J lost 6 bases, and the count of bases not matched to a germline gene is 4. CDR1 and CDR2 are drawn from the germline V gene: MNHEY, SVGEGT.